Shown below are 12 T cell receptor beta chains from a single sample sequenced in a study of T cell responses to AZD1222 COVID-19 vaccine. Generated by immunoSEQ multiplex PCR, the TCRdb table keeps only in-frame clones and is missing some. The sample includes about 150,000 clones, 85% to 95% of them seen just once. This specimen consisted of peripheral blood, obtained 28 days after the second AZD1222 dose. Source of these receptors: an adult who received the AZD1222 COVID-19 vaccine.

The V call is TRBV27, the J call TRBJ2-7, with TRBD2 matching over 11 bases. V lost 5 bases, J lost 2 bases, and 2 bases stayed unmatched. The CDR3 runs 14 residues. CDR1 and CDR2 (germline): MNHEY, SMNVEV (reference sequence). The CDR3 is CASSPGLAAYEQYF. The CDR3 DNA follows: TGTGCCAGCAGTCCGGGACTAGCGGCCTACGAGCAGTACTTC.

This sequence joins TRBV30 and TRBJ1-1, with D possibly TRBD1 on 5 matching bases. V was trimmed by 4 bases and J by 6 bases, leaving 18 bases between them. The germline V gene encodes CDR1 GTSNPN and CDR2 SVGIG (reference sequence). The CDR3 spans 14 residues. CDR3 protein: CAWMALGAAPEAFF. CDR3 nucleotide sequence: TGTGCCTGGATGGCGTTAGGGGCAGCCCCTGAAGCTTTCTTT. The whole variable domain, remainder taken from reference TRBV30 and TRBJ1-1, is SQTIHQWPATLVQPVGSPLSLECTVEGTSNPNLYWYRQAAGRGLQLLFYSVGIGQISSEVPQNLSASRPQDRQFILSSKKLLLSDSGFYLCAWMALGAAPEAFFGQGTRLTVV.

The rearrangement uses TRBV4-2 and TRBJ1-5, with D possibly being TRBD1 (6 bases). CDR3 size: 15 residues. V was trimmed by 0 bases and J by 7 bases, leaving 13 bases between them. From germline, CDR1 is LGHNA and CDR2 YNFKEQ. The CDR3 nucleotides read TGTGCCAGCAGCCAAGAGGAGGGGAGGGGGCAGCCCCAGCATTTT. Translation gives CASSQEEGRGQPQHF.

This chain uses TRBV19 with TRBJ2-7, with 7 bases identical to TRBD2. This CDR3 is built from 15 residues. V gave up 8 bases and J gave up 0 bases; unmatched junction bases: 10. CDR1 LNHDA and CDR2 SQIVND come from the germline V gene (reference sequence). The CDR3 DNA follows: TGTGCCAGTCAAGCCGCGGGGGAGAGCTCCTACGAGCAGTACTTC. Its protein is CASQAAGESSYEQYF. Full variable domain (remainder filled in from reference TRBV19 and TRBJ2-7): DGGITQSPKYLFRKEGQNVTLSCEQNLNHDAMYWYRQDPGQGLRLIYYSQIVNDFQKGDIAEGYSVSREKKESFPLTVTSAQKNPTAFYLCASQAAGESSYEQYFGPGTRLTVT.

This sequence joins TRBV5-4 and TRBJ1-6, with no clear D. Germline assignment: CDR1 SGHNT and CDR2 YYREEE (reference sequence). V shed 2 bases and J shed 3 bases, with 9 bases lying between them. CDR3 length: 15 residues. CDR3: CASSFLSGYNSPLHF. DNA of the CDR3: TGTGCCAGCAGCTTCCTGTCTGGCTATAATTCACCCCTCCACTTT.

The chain has TRBV29-1 and TRBJ2-2; a weak D match, TRBD1 (5 bases). The CDR3 length is 14 residues. The V and J ends lost 7 bases and 0 bases respectively, with 12 bases between them. The germline V gene encodes CDR1 SQVTM and CDR2 ANQGSEA. The CDR3, as DNA: TGCAGCGCAGGGTTCCTCCCGAACACCGGGGAGCTGTTTTTT. Its protein is CSAGFLPNTGELFF.

The chain links TRBV5-1 to TRBJ1-1; 9 nucleotides line up with TRBD1. The germline gives CDR1 SGHRS, CDR2 YFSETQ. V lost 7 bases, J lost 6 bases, and 7 bases stayed unmatched. The CDR3 has 13 residues. The CDR3 DNA follows: TGCGCCAGCCGAAACAGGGGGCGAGCTGAAGCTTTCTTT. Protein sequence: CASRNRGRAEAFF. The whole variable domain, remainder taken from reference TRBV5-1 and TRBJ1-1, is KAGVTQTPRYLIKTRGQQVTLSCSPISGHRSVSWYQQTPGQGLQFLFEYFSETQRNKGNFPGRFSGRQFSNSRSEMNVSTLELGDSALYLCASRNRGRAEAFFGQGTRLTVV.

This rearrangement joins TRBV5-1 to TRBJ1-2; 9 nucleotides match TRBD1. V dropped 1 base and J dropped 6; count of bases not matched to a gene: 4. The CDR3 runs to 14 residues. Per germline, CDR1 SGHRS and CDR2 YFSETQ. CDR3 DNA sequence: TGCGCCAGCAGCTTGTGGGGGACAGGGAATGGCTACACCTTC. Translation gives CASSLWGTGNGYTF.

The V gene is TRBV7-3, the J gene TRBJ2-3; no definite D call. CDR3 length equals 15 residues. In germline, CDR1 is SGHTA, CDR2 FQGTGA. V gave up 3 bases and J gave up 1 base, with 11 bases separating them. The CDR3 protein is CASSFKLAGTDTQYF. In DNA form, the CDR3 reads TGTGCCAGCAGCTTTAAACTGGCGGGCACAGATACGCAGTATTTT.

J is TRBJ1-2 and V is TRBV18; 10 bases are shared with TRBD1. The CDR3 length is 15 residues. V lost 6 bases and J lost 4; bases outside the gene matches: 8. Germline CDR1 and CDR2: KGHSH and LQKENI. The CDR3 sequence is CASSLRQGAIYGYTF. In DNA form, the CDR3 reads TGTGCCAGCTCGCTAAGACAGGGGGCGATCTATGGCTACACCTTC. The full variable domain, in which reference TRBV18 and TRBJ1-2 provide the parts outside the CDR3, is NAGVMQNPRHLVRRRGQEARLRCSPMKGHSHVYWYRQLPEEGLKFMVYLQKENIIDESGMPKERFSAEFPKEGPSILRIQQVVRGDSAAYFCASSLRQGAIYGYTFGSGTRLTVV.

The CDR3 nucleotides are TGCAGCGTTCAAGGCAGGGAAGTCGCCTTGAACACTGAAGCTTTCTTT. Protein sequence: CSVQGREVALNTEAFF. The rearrangement links TRBV29-1 to TRBJ1-1; D possibly corresponds to TRBD1 (5 bases). Trimming removed 5 bases at V and 0 bases at J, with 19 bases between. Germline CDR1 SQVTM, CDR2 ANQGSEA. This CDR3 has 16 amino acids.

This chain connects TRBV9 to TRBJ1-6, with D possibly matching TRBD1 (5 bases). V was shortened by 0 bases and J by 1 base, with 14 bases between the two germline ends. This CDR3 region has 18 residues. Germline CDR1 SGDLS, CDR2 YYNGEE. CDR3 sequence: CASSVVGEGQSYNSPLHF. CDR3 sequence (DNA): TGTGCCAGCAGCGTAGTAGGGGAGGGTCAGTCCTATAATTCACCCCTCCACTTT.